These 26 T cell receptor beta chains share one sample of origin, sequenced in a study of control samples from healthy donors and cancer patients. Data came from immunoSEQ multiplex PCR; TCRdb stores just in-frame clones and leaves some out. The repertoire has 90,000 to 140,000 clones, under 90% of them found once; the top ten carry roughly an eighth. The sample was blood. These receptor sequences come from a woman in her forties or fifties in good health.

The rearrangement links TRBV4-2 to TRBJ2-1; 7 nucleotides agree with TRBD2. The V segment lost 2 bases and the J segment 4 bases; nucleotides outside the gene matches: 11. Per the germline V gene, CDR1 is LGHNA and CDR2 is YNFKEQ. The CDR3 is made up of 17 amino acids. CDR3 sequence (DNA): TGTGCCAGCAGCCAACCGCAGACTAGCCAAAGTTACAATGAGCAGTTCTTC. Amino acid sequence: CASSQPQTSQSYNEQFF.

The rearrangement uses TRBV6-2 or TRBV6-3 and TRBJ2-7; D remains unclear. V dropped 5 bases and J dropped 4 bases, with 6 bases sitting between them. The CDR3 extends over 11 amino acids. Germline V lookup: CDR1 MNHEY, CDR2 SVGEGT. CDR3 in DNA: TGTGCCAGCAGTCCCCGATACGAGCAGTACTTC. Translated: CASSPRYEQYF.

Turning to this clone: This sample includes further DNA sequences coding for the same CDR3. CDR3 DNA: TGCAGCGTGGGGGGGGACCGGGGCTCCTACAATGAGCAGTTCTTC. It codes for CSVGGDRGSYNEQFF. The V gene is TRBV29-1, the J gene TRBJ2-1; 7 nucleotides agree with TRBD2. This CDR3 is 15 amino acids long. J was trimmed by 0 bases and V by 6 bases; bases with no gene match: 8. Germline lookup yields CDR1 SQVTM and CDR2 ANQGSEA.

J is TRBJ2-2 and V is TRBV7-2; the D gene could be TRBD1 or TRBD2 (5 bases each). This CDR3 is 16 amino acids long. Germline loops: CDR1 SGHTA, CDR2 FQGNSA. V lost 2 bases to trimming and J lost 3 bases, with 13 bases between them. Here the CDR3 reads CASSLTVGDYTGELFF. The CDR3 bases are TGTGCCAGCAGCTTAACGGTGGGGGATTACACCGGGGAGCTGTTTTTT.

The chain carries TRBV18 and TRBJ1-2; D is unresolved. Germline-derived CDR1 and CDR2 are KGHSH and LQKENI. Trimming shortened V by 3 bases and J by 6 bases, and 8 bases separated the two germline ends. The CDR3 has 12 amino acids. The CDR3 DNA follows: TGTGCCAGCTCACCTGGATCGGATGGCTACACCTTC. Translation: CASSPGSDGYTF.

The chain combines TRBV27 with TRBJ1-5, with D unclear. The germline V gene encodes CDR1 MNHEY and CDR2 SMNVEV (reference sequence). The CDR3 covers 15 residues. Trimming shortened V by 2 bases and J by 2 bases, and 10 bases separated the two germline ends. CDR3 residues: CASSLAAMGNQPQHF. CDR3 sequence (DNA): TGTGCCAGCAGTTTAGCCGCAATGGGCAATCAGCCCCAGCATTTT.

The chain links TRBV19 to TRBJ2-7; perhaps TRBD2 as D (6 bases). This CDR3 contains 13 residues. The ends were cut back, 6 bases at V and 2 bases at J, with 11 bases in the middle. Germline V gene sequence: CDR1 LNHDA, CDR2 SQIVND (reference sequence). The CDR3 DNA is TGTGCCAGTAGGCGGGACGGAACCTACGAGCAGTACTTC. This sequence encodes CASRRDGTYEQYF.

The chain recombines TRBV28 with TRBJ2-2; TRBD2 is a possible D gene (5 bases). Germline-derived CDR1 and CDR2 are MDHEN and SYDVKM. The CDR3 is 12 residues long. V lost 7 bases, J lost 7 bases, and 10 bases lay in between. The CDR3: CASTMGVGELFF. The CDR3 bases are TGTGCCAGCACCATGGGAGTCGGGGAGCTGTTTTTT.

This clone was seen many times. The rearrangement links TRBV7-6 to TRBJ2-3, with 11 nucleotides matching TRBD1. Trimming took 1 base from V and 3 from J; bases not matched to a gene: 12. The CDR3 covers 19 residues. Germline CDR1 reads SGHVS; CDR2 reads FNYEAQ. In DNA form, the CDR3 reads TGTGCCAGCAGCTTAGTCAAAGGACAGGGGGCAAGTTTTACAGATACGCAGTATTTT. Its protein is CASSLVKGQGASFTDTQYF.

The V call is TRBV7-9, the J call TRBJ2-1; TRBD1 is a possible D gene (6 bases). The CDR3 totals 17 residues. V was trimmed by 5 bases and J by 7 bases, leaving 24 bases between them. The germline gives CDR1 SEHNR, CDR2 FQNEAQ (reference sequence). The DNA for the CDR3 is TGTGCCAGCAGCGGAACCCTACAGGGCGGTGAGATGAATGAGCAGTTCTTC. Translation: CASSGTLQGGEMNEQFF.

This clone appeared a single time. The chain couples TRBV27 to TRBJ2-3; possibly TRBD1 for D (6 bases). The germline gives CDR1 MNHEY, CDR2 SMNVEV (reference sequence). Trimming took off 4 bases at V and 10 bases at J, with 18 bases between the two ends. The CDR3 is 14 residues long. The CDR3 nucleotides are TGTGCCAGCAGTTCGCCGGTAGGGGGAAATGCGCAGTATTTT. Amino acid sequence: CASSSPVGGNAQYF.

The gene calls are TRBV4-2 and TRBJ1-4, with a tentative D call TRBD1 (6 bases). The CDR3 contains 15 residues. The V end lost 4 bases, the J end lost 7 bases, and 16 bases lay between the germline ends. CDR1 is LGHNA and CDR2 is YNFKEQ in the germline V gene. The CDR3 reads CASSPPRRGSEKLFF. CDR3 nucleotide sequence: TGTGCCAGCAGCCCACCCAGAAGGGGGAGTGAAAAACTGTTTTTT.

The chain couples TRBV2 to TRBJ2-5; 9 positions match TRBD1. After removal of 4 bases from V and 5 bases from J, the junction contained 2 bases not matched to a gene. The CDR3 sequence is 13 residues long. Germline loops: CDR1 SNHLY, CDR2 FYNNEI. In DNA, the CDR3 is TGTGCCAGCAGTGGGGGGACAGGGGAGACCCAGTACTTC. Its translation is CASSGGTGETQYF.

The CDR3 loop is CASSRDGGHNSPLHF. In DNA form, the CDR3 reads TGTGCCAGCAGCCGCGATGGGGGGCATAATTCACCCCTCCACTTT. The chain links TRBV5-4 to TRBJ1-6, with D perhaps matching TRBD1 (6 bases). This CDR3 region has 15 residues. The V and J ends lost 4 bases and 5 bases respectively, with 13 bases between them. Germline V gene data show CDR1 as SGHNT and CDR2 as YYREEE (reference sequence).

This clone was seen once. V is TRBV27 and J is TRBJ2-1; TRBD1 matches at 8 bases. Germline V lookup: CDR1 MNHEY, CDR2 SMNVEV (reference sequence). The CDR3 loop spans 15 amino acids. Trimming took 7 bases from V and 9 from J; bases not matched to a gene: 14. The CDR3 nucleotides are TGTGCCAGCACCCGAGGGCAGGGGGCGCTGATTGAGCAGTTCTTC. As protein: CASTRGQGALIEQFF.

This chain links TRBV12-3 or TRBV12-4 with TRBJ1-5; D remains unclear. This CDR3 is built from 11 residues. The germline V and J ends were trimmed by 6 bases and 9 bases, with 9 bases remaining between them. The DNA of the CDR3 is TGTGCCAGCAGCAGCCTCGCGCCCCAGCATTTT. The encoded protein is CASSSLAPQHF.

This clone has a handful of counts. The V call is TRBV5-6, the J call TRBJ2-3; D possibly corresponds to TRBD1 (5 bases). CDR1 and CDR2 from the germline V gene are SGHDT and YYEEEE. CDR3 length: 15 amino acids. Trimming shortened V by 6 bases and J by 2 bases, and 16 bases separated the two germline ends. The DNA of the CDR3 is TGTGCCAGCAAACGACAGAACATGAACACAGATACGCAGTATTTT. This sequence encodes CASKRQNMNTDTQYF. Based on the CDR3 plus reference TRBV5-6 and TRBJ2-3, the full variable domain is DAGVTQSPTHLIKTRGQQVTLRCSPKSGHDTVSWYQQALGQGPQFIFQYYEEEERQRGNFPDRFSGHQFPNYSSELNVNALLLGDSALYLCASKRQNMNTDTQYFGPGTRLTVL.

CDR3 loop: CASSFGLADSPLHF. As DNA, the CDR3 is TGTGCCAGCAGCTTTGGGTTGGCGGATTCACCCCTCCACTTT. The rearrangement joins TRBV5-4 to TRBJ1-6; D is unresolved. Germline V CDR1 and CDR2: SGHNT, YYREEE (reference sequence). Trimming took off 2 bases at V and 8 bases at J, with 11 bases between the two ends. CDR3 length: 14 residues.

The chain uses TRBV28 and TRBJ2-3; D may be TRBD1 (5 bases). Germline V gene lookup returns CDR1 MDHEN and CDR2 SYDVKM. V was clipped by 6 bases and J by 4 bases, with 14 bases between them. The CDR3 has 14 amino acids. The CDR3 sequence: CASRVLFRADTQYF. The CDR3 DNA sequence: TGTGCCAGCAGGGTCCTCTTCAGGGCAGATACGCAGTATTTT.

The chain employs TRBV11-2 and TRBJ2-7; tentatively, D is TRBD2 (6 bases). Germline CDR1 reads SGHAT; CDR2 reads FQNNGV. The CDR3 loop spans 13 amino acids. With 5 bases removed from V and 6 bases from J, the gap between germline ends came to 14 bases. The CDR3 protein is CASSRLMEGEQYF. CDR3 DNA sequence: TGTGCCAGCAGCCGATTGATGGAGGGCGAGCAGTACTTC. The variable domain in full, completed from reference TRBV11-2 and TRBJ2-7, reads EAGVAQSPRYKIIEKRQSVAFWCNPISGHATLYWYQQILGQGPKLLIQFQNNGVVDDSQLPKDRFSAERLKGVDSTLKIQPAKLEDSAVYLCASSRLMEGEQYFGPGTRLTVT.

The V gene is TRBV7-8, the J gene TRBJ2-1; TRBD2 agrees at 13 bases. This CDR3 spans 20 amino acids. V was pared by 0 bases and J by 2 bases, with 10 bases of the junction left unmatched. Germline values: CDR1 SGHVS, CDR2 FQNEAQ. CDR3 in DNA: TGTGCCAGCAGCTTAGCGCGCCGGACTAGCGGGGGTAAGACCTACAATGAGCAGTTCTTC. Residues: CASSLARRTSGGKTYNEQFF.

The chain employs TRBV19 and TRBJ1-5; 10 bases fit TRBD1. V gave up 8 bases and J gave up 5 bases; unmatched junction bases: 9. The CDR3 sequence is 15 residues long. Germline loops: CDR1 LNHDA, CDR2 SQIVND (reference sequence). The CDR3 region is CASGKRQGADQPQHF. The CDR3, as DNA: TGTGCCAGTGGGAAGCGACAGGGGGCGGATCAGCCCCAGCATTTT.

CDR3 protein: CASSYSRGINEQYF. CDR3 coding DNA: TGTGCCAGCAGTTACTCGAGGGGGATCAACGAGCAGTACTTC. The rearrangement uses TRBV6-5 and TRBJ2-7, with TRBD1 as a possible D gene (6 bases). The CDR3 spans 14 residues. Germline V lookup: CDR1 MNHEY, CDR2 SVGAGI. V lost 0 bases and J 5 bases, leaving 11 bases between the germline ends.

The rearrangement uses TRBV5-6 and TRBJ2-1, with D perhaps TRBD2 (5 bases). CDR1 SGHDT and CDR2 YYEEEE come from the germline V gene. This CDR3 contains 12 residues. The V gene lost 4 bases and the J gene lost 9 bases, with 11 bases spanning the gap. In nucleotides, the CDR3 is TGTGCCAGCAGCGTGGATCGGGGTGAGCAGTTCTTC. This encodes CASSVDRGEQFF. Full variable domain (outside the CDR3, taken from reference TRBV5-6 and TRBJ2-1): DAGVTQSPTHLIKTRGQQVTLRCSPKSGHDTVSWYQQALGQGPQFIFQYYEEEERQRGNFPDRFSGHQFPNYSSELNVNALLLGDSALYLCASSVDRGEQFFGPGTRLTVL.

This clone occurred once. The CDR3 DNA follows: TGTGCCAGCAGGGTCAAAGGAAATGAGCAGTTCTTC. Translated: CASRVKGNEQFF. J is TRBJ2-1 and V is TRBV27; no reliable D call. The CDR3 is made up of 12 amino acids. Germline V gives CDR1 MNHEY, CDR2 SMNVEV (reference sequence). Between the trimmed V and J ends, which lost 6 bases and 7 bases, there was a span of 10 bases.

This clone appeared once. The chain recombines TRBV28 with TRBJ2-2; no firm D call. This CDR3 region has 16 residues. V was pared by 3 bases and J by 3 bases, with 14 bases between. Germline V gene data show CDR1 as MDHEN and CDR2 as SYDVKM. The CDR3 DNA reads TGTGCCAGCAGTTTGTTTGGATCAGGCGACACCGGGGAGCTGTTTTTT. Its translation: CASSLFGSGDTGELFF.